This paragraph reports one T cell receptor beta chain. Healthy bone marrow donors formed the donor group. The V gene lost 5 bases and the J gene lost 1 base, with 4 bases spanning the gap. CDR1 SGHTA and CDR2 FQGTGA come from the germline V gene. The CDR3 has 12 amino acids. The source of the sample is a study of cytomegalovirus exposure and HLA in healthy donors. The PCR ran on 60 Vbeta and 13 Jbeta primers. The protocol was immunoSEQ multiplex PCR, while the TCRdb copy is restricted to in-frame clones and leaves out a portion. Of approximately 110,000 clones in the sample, roughly 80% were seen once.

The V and J genes are TRBV7-3 and TRBJ2-3; D gene ambiguous. The sequenced sample consisted of PBMCs. The receptor comes from a man aged 30-40 years in good health and CMV-seropositive. As DNA, the CDR3 is TGTGCCAGCAGCCCGGGCACAGATACGCAGTATTTT. Protein sequence: CASSPGTDTQYF.